This T cell receptor (beta chain) was observed in a study of blood T cell repertoires in COVID-19 (dated by TCRdb to the early 2020s). Background on the whole study: Samples covering the acute and convalescent phases of COVID-19 were provided by collaborators in the United States, Italy and Spain. Subjects who had been exposed to COVID-19, were actively infected with it, or had recovered from it provided the deeply sampled blood TCRbeta repertoires that made up the dataset. HLA class I and class II types, where available, came from metadata supplied by the sample provider rather than from assay-based typing. The samples were drawn from the first 160 participants of the ongoing ImmuneRACE study and from 950 to 1,500 subjects provided by 6 global collaborators. Sample metadata almost always included a de-identified subject ID, COVID-19 status, age in years and sex. The repertoires were released in a freely available public database intended as a resource for research on the immune response to SARS-CoV-2. The prospective study material was composed of cDNA or gDNA derived from T cells, B-cell-depleted T cells, or PBMCs. Overall study results and their limits: How much clinical and demographic metadata was included differed by source and by participant, and the metadata was provided uncurated.

CDR1 and CDR2 are drawn from the germline V gene: SNHLY, FYNNEI. The CDR3 covers 13 residues, taking in both the cysteine and the phenylalanine. Just CDR3 DNA is preserved here, 39 bases in frame from base 1. After removal of 5 bases from V and 1 base from J, the junction retains 1 base not matched to a gene. The immunoSEQ Assay, a bias-controlled multiplex PCR, was used to amplify TCRbeta CDR3 regions from genomic DNA. In the paper's pipeline: Nucleated cell counts per sample were estimated from amplification of reference gene primers within the assay. To quantify the absolute abundance of each unique TCRbeta CDR3 rearrangement, sequence reads were collapsed and filtered. For each sample, productive Simpson clonality was calculated by taking the square root of Simpson's diversity index across productive rearrangements. Imported from immuneACCESS, the table was reduced by TCRdb to in-frame sequences with V and J called. These copies leave out some clones; in studies compared against another copy, an unresolved V gene accounts for under half, and the cause of the remainder is not known. The DNA gave D and trimming, while V, J and clone size come from that table. The sample table holds some 98,000 clones, of which roughly 80% were seen once. The ten largest account for around 20% of the sample.

Note on this clone: This clone's antigen is unknown. No clone much larger than this one lies a single base away; base qualities are absent.

Each collaborating institution followed its own protocols to collect whole blood in K2EDTA tubes. For TCRbeta analysis, collaborators shipped samples in one of three forms: frozen whole blood, isolated PBMCs, or DNA extracted from either of those sample types. Sequenced material: peripheral blood. This clonotype was sampled from a human donor in a cohort sampled during active COVID-19. The receptor chain draws on TRBV2 and TRBJ1-1; 7 bases in the middle match TRBD1. In nucleotides, the sequence is TGTGCCAGCAGTCAGGGGGAGAACACTGAAGCTTTCTTT. This sequence encodes CASSQGENTEAFF.